Following are 9 T cell receptor beta chains from one sample sequenced in a study of molecular identifiers for immune sequencing clone quantification. TCRdb reprocessed the PCR reads via MiXCR and lists one record per CDR3 protein. The sample records approximately 630,000 distinct CDR3 sequences, about 25% being singletons. Material: naive CD8+ T cells from blood, with Jurkat cell RNA spiked in. Subset in this sample: FACS-sorted CD8+CD4-CCR7+CD45RA+ naive T cells. These receptors all stem from a human donor in good health. Some libraries in this study had Jurkat cell RNA spiked in.

The chain combines TRBV12-3 or TRBV12-4 with TRBJ2-1; TRBD2 matches 12 bases. The V and J ends lost 1 base and 4 bases, in that order; junction bases with no gene match: 5. The CDR3 has 17 amino acids. The CDR3 protein is CASSLVELAGGYNEQFF. In nucleotides, the CDR3 is TGTGCCAGCAGTTTAGTGGAACTAGCGGGGGGATACAATGAGCAGTTCTTC.

The genes are TRBV9 and TRBJ2-2, with D possibly TRBD2 on 5 matching bases. The V gene lost 2 bases and the J gene lost 4 bases, with 15 bases spanning the gap. This CDR3 has 16 residues. The V gene's germline CDR1 is SGDLS and CDR2 YYNGEE. The CDR3 nucleotides read TGTGCCAGCAGCGTTGGACTGGACCCGATCACCGGGGAGCTGTTTTTT. It translates to CASSVGLDPITGELFF.

About this clonotype itself: A read error may produce the germline difference seen at one junction end. The rearrangement joins TRBV7-9 to TRBJ2-2; 8 nucleotides match TRBD2. Germline V gene data show CDR1 as SEHNR and CDR2 as FQNEAQ (reference sequence). The CDR3 covers 16 residues. The CDR3 sequence is CASSHPAGGLTGELIF. Here the CDR3 DNA reads TGTGCCAGCAGCCACCCCGCGGGAGGTTTGACCGGGGAGCTGATTTTT. Complete variable domain (other parts from reference TRBV7-9 and TRBJ2-2): DTGVSQNPRHKITKRGQNVTFRCDPISEHNRLYWYRQTLGQGPEFLTYFQNEAQLEKSRLLSDRFSAERPKGSFSTLEIQRTEQGDSAMYLCASSHPAGGLTGELIFGEGSRLTVL.

The rearrangement uses TRBV27 and TRBJ2-7, with TRBD2 matching over 7 bases. With V trimmed by 6 bases and J by 4 bases, 6 bases remained unmatched. The CDR3 sequence is 13 residues long. The germline gives CDR1 MNHEY, CDR2 SMNVEV (reference sequence). The CDR3 region is CASSFREGYEQYF. The CDR3 DNA is TGTGCCAGCAGCTTTAGGGAGGGATACGAGCAGTACTTC.

Concerning this clonotype: One base away lies a much larger clone, so this may be a sequencing read error. The chain couples TRBV5-6 to TRBJ2-4; TRBD1 agrees at 9 bases. The CDR3 has 15 amino acids. The V segment lost 1 base and the J segment 9 bases; nucleotides outside the gene matches: 8. Germline CDR1 reads SGHDT; CDR2 reads YYEEEE. The chain's CDR3 is CASSLSGTGISIQYF. The DNA for the CDR3 is TGTGCCAGCAGCTTGTCGGGGACAGGGATTTCCATTCAGTACTTC.

This clonotype was counted between two and nine times. The chain links TRBV6-2 or TRBV6-3 to TRBJ2-1; unclear D gene. The CDR3 spans 14 residues. Germline values: CDR1 MNHEY, CDR2 SVGEGT. V was pared by 3 bases and J by 3 bases, with 9 bases between. CDR3 residues: CASSYSGDYNEQFF. CDR3 DNA: TGTGCCAGCAGTTATTCAGGAGACTACAATGAGCAGTTCTTC.

As concerns this clonotype: One junction end does not reproduce the germline sequence, and a read error may be involved. The chain is built from TRBV29-1 and TRBJ1-2; D is unclear. The CDR3 spans 13 residues. Germline V gives CDR1 SQVTM, CDR2 ANQGSEA. The CDR3 loop is CSVEDNPNYGYPF. CDR3 sequence (DNA): TGCAGCGTTGAAGATAACCCTAACTATGGCTACCCCTTC.

The chain is built from TRBV21-1 and TRBJ2-6; the table's TRBD1 call for D was not verified on the DNA. TRBV21-1 is assigned pseudogene status. The CDR3 loop spans 17 amino acids. The CDR3 region is CASSSGTGVAEANVLTF. DNA of the CDR3: TGTGCCAGCAGCTCAGGGACAGGGGTGGCTGAGGCCAACGTCCTGACTTTC.

This clonotype was detected ten times or more. The V call is TRBV4-3, the J call TRBJ2-7; TRBD1 or TRBD2 may be the D gene (5 bases each). This CDR3 is 18 amino acids long. Germline V gene lookup returns CDR1 LGHNA and CDR2 YSLEER. V gave up 0 bases and J gave up 6 bases, with 24 bases separating them. The CDR3 DNA is TGCGCCAGCAGCCAAGAGCGCGCGGTGTCAGTTGGGGGTCCCGAGCAGTACTTC. Protein product: CASSQERAVSVGGPEQYF.